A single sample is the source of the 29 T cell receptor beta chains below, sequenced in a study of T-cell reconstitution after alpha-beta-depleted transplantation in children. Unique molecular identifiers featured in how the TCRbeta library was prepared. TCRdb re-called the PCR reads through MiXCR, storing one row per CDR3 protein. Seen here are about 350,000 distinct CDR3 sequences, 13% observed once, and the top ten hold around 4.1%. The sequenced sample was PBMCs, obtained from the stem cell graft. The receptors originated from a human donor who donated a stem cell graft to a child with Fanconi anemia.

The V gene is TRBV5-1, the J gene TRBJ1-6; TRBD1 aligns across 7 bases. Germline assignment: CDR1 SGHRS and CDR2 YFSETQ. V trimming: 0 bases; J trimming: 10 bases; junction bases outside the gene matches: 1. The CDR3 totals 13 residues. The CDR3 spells CASSLAGQSPLHF. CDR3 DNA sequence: TGCGCCAGCAGCTTGGCGGGACAGTCACCCCTCCACTTT.

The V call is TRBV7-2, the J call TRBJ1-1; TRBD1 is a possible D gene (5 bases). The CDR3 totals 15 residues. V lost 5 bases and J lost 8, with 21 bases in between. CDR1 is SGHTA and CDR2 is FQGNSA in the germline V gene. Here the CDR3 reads CASSPNPRPGAEAFF. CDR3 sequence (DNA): TGTGCCAGCAGCCCCAACCCGAGGCCCGGGGCAGAAGCTTTCTTT.

The CDR3 DNA reads TGTGCCAGCAGGCCCGGTCTGACAGCTTACAATCAGCCCCAGCATTTT. It translates to CASRPGLTAYNQPQHF. The chain combines TRBV6-2 or TRBV6-3 with TRBJ1-5; D may be TRBD1 (5 bases). CDR1 and CDR2 (germline): MNHEY, SVGEGT. Trimming shortened V by 6 bases and J by 3 bases, and 18 bases separated the two germline ends. The CDR3 consists of 16 residues.

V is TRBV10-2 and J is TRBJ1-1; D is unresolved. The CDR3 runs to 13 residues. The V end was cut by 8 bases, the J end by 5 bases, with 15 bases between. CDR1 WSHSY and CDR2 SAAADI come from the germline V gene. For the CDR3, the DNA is TGCGCCAGCCAAGGAGCTGTCTGGACTGAAGCTTTCTTT. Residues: CASQGAVWTEAFF.

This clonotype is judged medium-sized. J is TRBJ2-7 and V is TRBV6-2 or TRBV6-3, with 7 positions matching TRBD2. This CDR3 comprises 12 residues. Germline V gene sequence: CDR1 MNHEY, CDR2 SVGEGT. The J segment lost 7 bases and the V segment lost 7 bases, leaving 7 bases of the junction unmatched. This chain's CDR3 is CASTGGTWEQYF. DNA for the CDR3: TGTGCCAGCACGGGAGGAACGTGGGAGCAGTACTTC.

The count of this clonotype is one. CDR3: CASSLVSGQQQYV. CDR3 sequence (DNA): TGTGCCAGCAGCTTAGTTTCGGGACAACAACAGTACGTC. This rearrangement joins TRBV11-2 to TRBJ2-7; a weak D match, TRBD1 (6 bases). The CDR3 totals 13 residues. The V and J ends lost 1 base and 10 bases respectively, with 14 bases between them. The germline V gene has CDR1 SGHAT and CDR2 FQNNGV.

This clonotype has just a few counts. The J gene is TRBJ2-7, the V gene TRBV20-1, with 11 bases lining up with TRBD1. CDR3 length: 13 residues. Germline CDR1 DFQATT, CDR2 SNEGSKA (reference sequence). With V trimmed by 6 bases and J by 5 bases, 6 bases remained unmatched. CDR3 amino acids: CSAKTGQGDEQYV. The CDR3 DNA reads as TGCAGTGCCAAAACGGGACAGGGGGACGAGCAGTACGTC.

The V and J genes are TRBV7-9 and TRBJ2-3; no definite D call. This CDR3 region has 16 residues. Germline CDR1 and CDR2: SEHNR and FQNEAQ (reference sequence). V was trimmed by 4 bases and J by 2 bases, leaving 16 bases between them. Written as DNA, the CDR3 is TGTGCCAGCAGCTCCGGAGTTAACACTCTCACAGATACGCAGTATTTT. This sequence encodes CASSSGVNTLTDTQYF.

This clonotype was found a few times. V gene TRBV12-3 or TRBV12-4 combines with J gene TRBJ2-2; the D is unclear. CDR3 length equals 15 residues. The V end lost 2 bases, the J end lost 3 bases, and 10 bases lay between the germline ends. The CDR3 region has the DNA TGTGCCAGCAGTTTAAGCGAGGCTTACACCGGGGAGCTGTTTTTT. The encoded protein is CASSLSEAYTGELFF.

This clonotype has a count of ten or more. The CDR3 bases are TGTGCCAGCAGCTTAATTTTGGAGACCCAGTACTTC. Translating it yields CASSLILETQYF. This chain joins TRBV7-9 and TRBJ2-5; D is unclear. This CDR3 spans 12 amino acids. Looked up from germline, CDR1 is SEHNR and CDR2 is FQNEAQ (reference sequence). With 2 bases removed from V and 5 bases from J, the gap between germline ends came to 6 bases.

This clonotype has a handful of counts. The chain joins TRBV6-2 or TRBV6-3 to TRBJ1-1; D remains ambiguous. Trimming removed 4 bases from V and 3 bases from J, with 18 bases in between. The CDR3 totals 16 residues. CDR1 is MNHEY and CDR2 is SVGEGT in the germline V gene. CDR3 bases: TGTGCCAGCAGTTTCAGCCTCATACGAGGGTACACTGAAGCTTTCTTT. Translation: CASSFSLIRGYTEAFF.

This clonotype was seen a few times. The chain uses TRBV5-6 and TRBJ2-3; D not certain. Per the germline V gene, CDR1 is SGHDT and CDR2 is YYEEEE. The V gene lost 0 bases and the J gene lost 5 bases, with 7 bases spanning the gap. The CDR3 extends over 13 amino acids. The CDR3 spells CASSLGALDTQYF. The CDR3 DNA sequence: TGTGCCAGCAGCTTGGGAGCCCTAGATACGCAGTATTTT.

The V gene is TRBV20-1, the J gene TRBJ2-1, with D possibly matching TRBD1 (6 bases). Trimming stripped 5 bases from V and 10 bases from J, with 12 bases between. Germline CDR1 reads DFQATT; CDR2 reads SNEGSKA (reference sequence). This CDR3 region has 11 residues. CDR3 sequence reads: CSAHLRGEQFF. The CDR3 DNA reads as TGCAGTGCTCACCTGAGGGGGGAGCAGTTCTTC.

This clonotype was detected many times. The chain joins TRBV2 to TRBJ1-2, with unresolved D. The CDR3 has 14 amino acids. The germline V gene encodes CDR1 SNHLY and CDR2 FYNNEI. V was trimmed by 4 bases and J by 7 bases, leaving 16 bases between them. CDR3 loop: CASSVGATEGGYTF. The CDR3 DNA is TGTGCCAGCAGTGTGGGCGCTACGGAGGGTGGCTACACCTTC.

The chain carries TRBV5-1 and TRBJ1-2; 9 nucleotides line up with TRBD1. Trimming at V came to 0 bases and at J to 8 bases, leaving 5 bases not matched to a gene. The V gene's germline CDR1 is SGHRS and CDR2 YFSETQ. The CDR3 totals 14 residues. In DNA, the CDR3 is TGCGCCAGCAGCTTGGCCTTGACAGGGGGAGGCTACACCTTC. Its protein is CASSLALTGGGYTF.

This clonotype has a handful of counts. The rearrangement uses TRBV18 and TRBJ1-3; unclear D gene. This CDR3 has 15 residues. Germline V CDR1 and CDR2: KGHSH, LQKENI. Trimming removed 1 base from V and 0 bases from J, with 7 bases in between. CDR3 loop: CASSPRGASGNTIYF. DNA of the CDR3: TGTGCCAGCTCACCACGGGGAGCCTCTGGAAACACCATATATTTT.

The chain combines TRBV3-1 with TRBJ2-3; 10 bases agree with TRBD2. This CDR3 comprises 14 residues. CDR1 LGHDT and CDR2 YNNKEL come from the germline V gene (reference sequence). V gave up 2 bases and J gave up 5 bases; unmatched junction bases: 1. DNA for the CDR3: TGTGCCAGCAGCCAAACTAGCGGGGAAGATACGCAGTATTTT. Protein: CASSQTSGEDTQYF.

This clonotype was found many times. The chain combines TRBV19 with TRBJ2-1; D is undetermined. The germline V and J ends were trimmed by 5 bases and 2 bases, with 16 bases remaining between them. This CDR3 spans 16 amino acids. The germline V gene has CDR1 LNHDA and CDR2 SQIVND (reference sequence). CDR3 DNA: TGTGCCAGTAGTGCCCTTGACGCGCCCCCCTACAATGAGCAGTTCTTC. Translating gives CASSALDAPPYNEQFF.

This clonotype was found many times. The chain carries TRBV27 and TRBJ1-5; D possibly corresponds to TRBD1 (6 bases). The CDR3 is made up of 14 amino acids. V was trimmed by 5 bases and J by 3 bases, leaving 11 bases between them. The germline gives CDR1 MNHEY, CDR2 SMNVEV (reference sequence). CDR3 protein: CASSAGQPNQPQHF. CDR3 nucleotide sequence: TGTGCCAGCAGTGCAGGACAGCCCAATCAGCCCCAGCATTTT.

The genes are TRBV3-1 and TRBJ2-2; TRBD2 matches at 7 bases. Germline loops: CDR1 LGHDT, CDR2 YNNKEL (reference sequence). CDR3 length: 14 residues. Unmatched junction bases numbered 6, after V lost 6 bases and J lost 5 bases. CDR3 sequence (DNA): TGTGCCAGCAGAGAGCGGGGAGGGACCGGGGAGCTGTTTTTT. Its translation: CASRERGGTGELFF.

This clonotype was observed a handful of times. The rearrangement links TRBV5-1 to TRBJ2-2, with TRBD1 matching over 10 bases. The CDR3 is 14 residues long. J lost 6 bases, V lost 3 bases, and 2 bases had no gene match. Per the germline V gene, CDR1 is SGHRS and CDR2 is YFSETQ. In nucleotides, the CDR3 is TGCGCCAGCAGCTGGGGGACAGGGGCCGGGGAGCTGTTTTTT. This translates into CASSWGTGAGELFF.

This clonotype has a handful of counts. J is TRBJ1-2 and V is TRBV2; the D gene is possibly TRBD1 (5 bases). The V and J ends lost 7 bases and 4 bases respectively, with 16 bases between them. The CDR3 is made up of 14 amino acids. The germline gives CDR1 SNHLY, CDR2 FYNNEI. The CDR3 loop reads CASTLKRGTYGYTF. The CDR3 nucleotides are TGTGCCAGCACCCTCAAACGGGGGACCTATGGCTACACCTTC.

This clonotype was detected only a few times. DNA of the CDR3: TGTGCCAGTAGTCATTGGGACACCTCCTTTCCGAAACAGTACTTC. It codes for CASSHWDTSFPKQYF. The J gene is TRBJ2-7, the V gene TRBV19; TRBD1 is a possible D gene (6 bases). The CDR3 has 15 amino acids. Germline assignment: CDR1 LNHDA and CDR2 SQIVND (reference sequence). V shed 5 bases and J shed 10 bases, with 24 bases lying between them.

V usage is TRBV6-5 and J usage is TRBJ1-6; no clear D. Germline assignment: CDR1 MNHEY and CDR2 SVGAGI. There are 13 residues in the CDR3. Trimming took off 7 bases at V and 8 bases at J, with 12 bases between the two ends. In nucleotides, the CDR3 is TGTGCCAGCAATTCATTTAAGGATTCACCCCTCCACTTT. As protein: CASNSFKDSPLHF.

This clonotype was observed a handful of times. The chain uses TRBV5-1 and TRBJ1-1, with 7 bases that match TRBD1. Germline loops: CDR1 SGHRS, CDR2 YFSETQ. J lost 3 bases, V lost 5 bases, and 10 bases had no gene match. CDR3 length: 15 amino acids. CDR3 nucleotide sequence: TGCGCCAGCAGTGATCAGGGGGGCGGGCACACTGAAGCTTTCTTT. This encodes CASSDQGGGHTEAFF.

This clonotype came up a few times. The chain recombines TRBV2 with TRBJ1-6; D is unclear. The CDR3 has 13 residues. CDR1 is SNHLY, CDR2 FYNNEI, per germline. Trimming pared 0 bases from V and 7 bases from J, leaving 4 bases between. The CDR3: CASSEAQNSPLHF. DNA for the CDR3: TGTGCCAGCAGTGAAGCTCAAAATTCACCCCTCCACTTT.

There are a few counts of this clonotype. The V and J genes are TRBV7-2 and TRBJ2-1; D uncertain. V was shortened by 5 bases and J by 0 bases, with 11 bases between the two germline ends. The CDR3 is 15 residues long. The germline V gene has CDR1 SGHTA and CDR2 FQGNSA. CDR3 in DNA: TGTGCCAGCAGCCAGAATATGGGCTCCTACAATGAGCAGTTCTTC. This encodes CASSQNMGSYNEQFF.

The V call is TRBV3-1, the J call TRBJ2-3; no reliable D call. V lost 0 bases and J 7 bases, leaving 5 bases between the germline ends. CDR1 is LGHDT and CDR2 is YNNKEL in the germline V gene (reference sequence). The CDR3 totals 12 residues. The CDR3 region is CASSQDPYTQYF. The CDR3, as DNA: TGTGCCAGCAGCCAAGATCCTTATACGCAGTATTTT.

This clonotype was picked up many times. Here the CDR3 reads CASSLGFGAAEAFF. CDR3 coding DNA: TGCGCCAGCAGCTTGGGGTTCGGGGCGGCTGAAGCTTTCTTT. The V and J genes are TRBV5-1 and TRBJ1-1; D may be TRBD1 (5 bases). CDR1 is SGHRS and CDR2 is YFSETQ in the germline V gene. Deletions cut 0 bases from V and 6 bases from J, with 12 bases between. This CDR3 is 14 amino acids long.